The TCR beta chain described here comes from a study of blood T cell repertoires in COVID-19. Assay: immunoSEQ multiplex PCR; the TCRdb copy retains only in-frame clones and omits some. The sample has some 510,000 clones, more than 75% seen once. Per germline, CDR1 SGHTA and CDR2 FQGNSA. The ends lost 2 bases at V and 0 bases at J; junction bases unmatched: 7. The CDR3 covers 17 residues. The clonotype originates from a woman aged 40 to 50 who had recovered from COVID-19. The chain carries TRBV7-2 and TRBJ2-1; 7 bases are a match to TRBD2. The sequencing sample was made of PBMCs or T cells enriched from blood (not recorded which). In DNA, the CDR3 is TGTGCCAGCAGCTTACTAGCGGTTCTTAGCTCCTACAATGAGCAGTTCTTC. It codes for CASSLLAVLSSYNEQFF.